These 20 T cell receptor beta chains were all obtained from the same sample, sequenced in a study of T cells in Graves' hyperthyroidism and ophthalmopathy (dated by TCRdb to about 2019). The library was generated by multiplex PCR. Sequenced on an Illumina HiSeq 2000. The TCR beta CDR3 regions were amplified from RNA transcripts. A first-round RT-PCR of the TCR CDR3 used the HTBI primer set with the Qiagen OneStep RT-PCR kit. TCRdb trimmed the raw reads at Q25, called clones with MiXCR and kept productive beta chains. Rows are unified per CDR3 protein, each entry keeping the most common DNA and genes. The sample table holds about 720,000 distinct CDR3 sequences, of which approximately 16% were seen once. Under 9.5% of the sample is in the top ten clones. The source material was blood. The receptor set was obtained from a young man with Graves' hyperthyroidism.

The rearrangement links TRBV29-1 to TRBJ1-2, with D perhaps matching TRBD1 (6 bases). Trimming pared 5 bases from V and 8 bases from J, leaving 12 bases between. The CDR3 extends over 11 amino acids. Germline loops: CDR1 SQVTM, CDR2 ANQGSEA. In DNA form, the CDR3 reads TGCAGCGTTCCAGGGGCGGGGGGCTACACCTTC. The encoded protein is CSVPGAGGYTF.

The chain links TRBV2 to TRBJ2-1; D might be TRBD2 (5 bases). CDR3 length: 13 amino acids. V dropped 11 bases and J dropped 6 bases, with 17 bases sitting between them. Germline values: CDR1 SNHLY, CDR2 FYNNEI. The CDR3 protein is CASLRGRGNEQFF. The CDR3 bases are TGTGCCTCCCTCCGCGGGCGAGGCAATGAGCAGTTCTTC.

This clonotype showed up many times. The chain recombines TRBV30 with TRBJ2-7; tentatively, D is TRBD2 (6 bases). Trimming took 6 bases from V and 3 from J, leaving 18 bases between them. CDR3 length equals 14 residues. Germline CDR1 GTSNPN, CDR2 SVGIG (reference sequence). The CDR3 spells CACGPAGRYYEQYF. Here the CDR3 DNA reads TGTGCCTGCGGCCCCGCGGGACGGTACTACGAGCAGTACTTC.

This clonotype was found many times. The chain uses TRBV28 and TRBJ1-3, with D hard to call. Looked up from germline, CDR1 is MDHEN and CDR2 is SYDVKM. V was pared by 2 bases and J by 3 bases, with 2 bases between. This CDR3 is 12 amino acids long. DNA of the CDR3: TGTGCCAGCAGTTTAGGTGGAAACACCATATATTTT. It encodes CASSLGGNTIYF.

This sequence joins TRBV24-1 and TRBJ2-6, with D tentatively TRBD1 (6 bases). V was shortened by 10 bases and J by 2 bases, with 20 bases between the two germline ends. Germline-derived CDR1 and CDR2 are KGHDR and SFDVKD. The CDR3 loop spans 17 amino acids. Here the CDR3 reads CATTSDTKGAGANVLTF. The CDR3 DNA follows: TGTGCCACTACCAGCGATACGAAGGGGGCTGGGGCCAACGTCCTGACTTTC.

CDR3 residues: CASRMDRATDTQYF. DNA for the CDR3: TGTGCCAGCAGGATGGACAGGGCCACAGATACGCAGTATTTT. V and J are TRBV28 and TRBJ2-3, with 8 bases matching TRBD1. CDR1 and CDR2 (germline): MDHEN, SYDVKM. This CDR3 is built from 14 residues. V trimming: 6 bases; J trimming: 2 bases; junction bases outside the gene matches: 4. The whole variable domain, remainder taken from reference TRBV28 and TRBJ2-3, is DVKVTQSSRYLVKRTGEKVFLECVQDMDHENMFWYRQDPGLGLRLIYFSYDVKMKEKGDIPEGYSVSREKKERFSLILESASTNQTSMYLCASRMDRATDTQYFGPGTRLTVL.

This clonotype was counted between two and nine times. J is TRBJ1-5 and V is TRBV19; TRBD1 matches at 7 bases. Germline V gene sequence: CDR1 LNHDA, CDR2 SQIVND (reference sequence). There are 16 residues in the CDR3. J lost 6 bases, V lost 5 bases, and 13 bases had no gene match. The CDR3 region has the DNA TGTGCCAGTAGTGTCAAAGGGGGCCCAACCCCTCAGCCCCAGCATTTT. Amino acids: CASSVKGGPTPQPQHF.

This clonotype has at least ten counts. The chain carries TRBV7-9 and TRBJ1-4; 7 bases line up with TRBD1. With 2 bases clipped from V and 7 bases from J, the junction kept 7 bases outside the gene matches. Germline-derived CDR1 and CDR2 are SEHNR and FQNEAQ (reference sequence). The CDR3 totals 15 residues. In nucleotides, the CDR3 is TGTGCCAGCAGCTTATACAACAGGGGAAGTGAAAAACTGTTTTTT. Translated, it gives CASSLYNRGSEKLFF.

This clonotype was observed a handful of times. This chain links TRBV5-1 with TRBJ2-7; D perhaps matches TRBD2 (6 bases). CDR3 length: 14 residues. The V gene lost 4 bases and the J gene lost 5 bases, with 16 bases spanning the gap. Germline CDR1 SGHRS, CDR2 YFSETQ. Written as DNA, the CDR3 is TGCGCCAGCAGCGAGAGGACCCCGGGGGACGAGCAGTACTTC. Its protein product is CASSERTPGDEQYF.

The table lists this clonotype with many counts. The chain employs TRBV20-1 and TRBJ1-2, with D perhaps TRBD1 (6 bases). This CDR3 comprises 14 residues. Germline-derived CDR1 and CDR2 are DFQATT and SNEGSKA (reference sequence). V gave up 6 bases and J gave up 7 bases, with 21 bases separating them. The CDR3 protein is CSASRGGGPLGYTF. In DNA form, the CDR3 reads TGCAGTGCCTCGCGCGGGGGGGGCCCCCTTGGCTACACCTTC.

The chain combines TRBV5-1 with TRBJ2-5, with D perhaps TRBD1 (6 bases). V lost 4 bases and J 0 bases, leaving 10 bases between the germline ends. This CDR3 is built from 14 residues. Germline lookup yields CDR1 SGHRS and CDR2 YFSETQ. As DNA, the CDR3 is TGCGCCAGCAGCCAAACAGGGAACCAAGAGACCCAGTACTTC. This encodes CASSQTGNQETQYF. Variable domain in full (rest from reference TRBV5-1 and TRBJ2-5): KAGVTQTPRYLIKTRGQQVTLSCSPISGHRSVSWYQQTPGQGLQFLFEYFSETQRNKGNFPGRFSGRQFSNSRSEMNVSTLELGDSALYLCASSQTGNQETQYFGPGTRLLVL.

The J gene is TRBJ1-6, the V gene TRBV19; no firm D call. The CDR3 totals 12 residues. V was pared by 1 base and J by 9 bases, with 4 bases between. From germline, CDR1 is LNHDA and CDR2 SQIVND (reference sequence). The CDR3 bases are TGTGCCAGTAGTATAGGAGGTTCACCCCTCCACTTT. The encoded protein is CASSIGGSPLHF.

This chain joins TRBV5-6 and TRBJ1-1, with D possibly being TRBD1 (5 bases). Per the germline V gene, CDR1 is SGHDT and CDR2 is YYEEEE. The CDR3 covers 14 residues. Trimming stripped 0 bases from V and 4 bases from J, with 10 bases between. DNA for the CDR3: TGTGCCAGCAGCTTGGGACAGCAGAGCACTGAAGCTTTCTTT. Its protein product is CASSLGQQSTEAFF. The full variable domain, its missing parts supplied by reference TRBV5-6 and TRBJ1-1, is DAGVTQSPTHLIKTRGQQVTLRCSPKSGHDTVSWYQQALGQGPQFIFQYYEEEERQRGNFPDRFSGHQFPNYSSELNVNALLLGDSALYLCASSLGQQSTEAFFGQGTRLTVV.

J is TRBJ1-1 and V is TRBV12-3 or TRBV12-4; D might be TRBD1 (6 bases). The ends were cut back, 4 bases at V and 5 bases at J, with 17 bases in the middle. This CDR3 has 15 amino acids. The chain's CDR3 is CASSSDRSGWTEAFF. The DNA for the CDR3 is TGTGCCAGCAGTTCTGACAGGTCCGGTTGGACTGAAGCTTTCTTT.

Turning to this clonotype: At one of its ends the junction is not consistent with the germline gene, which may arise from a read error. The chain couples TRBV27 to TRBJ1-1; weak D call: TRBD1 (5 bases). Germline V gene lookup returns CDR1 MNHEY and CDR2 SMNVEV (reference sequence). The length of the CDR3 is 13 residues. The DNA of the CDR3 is TGTGCCACCCCCCCCGGCCGGGGCACTGAAGCTTCCTTT. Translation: CATPPGRGTEASF.

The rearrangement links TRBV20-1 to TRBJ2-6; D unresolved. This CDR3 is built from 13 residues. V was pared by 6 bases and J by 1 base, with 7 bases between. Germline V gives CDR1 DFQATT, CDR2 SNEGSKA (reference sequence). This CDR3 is CSAPQSGANVLTF. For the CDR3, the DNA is TGCAGTGCACCTCAATCTGGGGCCAACGTCCTGACTTTC.

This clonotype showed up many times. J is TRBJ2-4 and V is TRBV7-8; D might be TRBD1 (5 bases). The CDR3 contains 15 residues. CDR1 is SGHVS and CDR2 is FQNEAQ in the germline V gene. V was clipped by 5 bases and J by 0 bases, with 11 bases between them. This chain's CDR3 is CASSVTGLAKNIQYF. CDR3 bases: TGTGCCAGCAGCGTCACAGGATTAGCCAAAAACATTCAGTACTTC.

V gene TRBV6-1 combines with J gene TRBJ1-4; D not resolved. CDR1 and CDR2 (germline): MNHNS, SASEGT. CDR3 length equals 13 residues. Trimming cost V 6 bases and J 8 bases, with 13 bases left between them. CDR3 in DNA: TGTGCCAGCAGATCGGACTGGAGAGAAAAACTGTTTTTT. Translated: CASRSDWREKLFF.

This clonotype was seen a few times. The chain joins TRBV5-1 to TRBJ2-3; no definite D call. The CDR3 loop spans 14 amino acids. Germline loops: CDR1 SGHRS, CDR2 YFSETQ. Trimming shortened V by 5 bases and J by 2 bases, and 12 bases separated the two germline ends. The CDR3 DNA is TGCGCCAGCAGTCGTCTCGTAGCCACAGATACGCAGTATTTT. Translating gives CASSRLVATDTQYF.

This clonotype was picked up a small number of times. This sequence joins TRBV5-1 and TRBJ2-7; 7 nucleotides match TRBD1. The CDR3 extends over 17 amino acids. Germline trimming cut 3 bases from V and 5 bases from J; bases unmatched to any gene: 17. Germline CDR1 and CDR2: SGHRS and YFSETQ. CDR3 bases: TGCGCCAGCAGCTGGAGACAGGGCCCTATCTCTCTCGACGAGCAGTACTTC. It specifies CASSWRQGPISLDEQYF.